This T cell receptor (beta chain) was observed in a study of T cell changes during pregnancy in multiple sclerosis. Assay used: immunoSEQ multiplex PCR; TCRdb lists only in-frame clones, some missing. The repertoire holds about 75,000 clones, about 93% seen once, with more than 0.4% in the top ten. Trimming took off 5 bases at V and 2 bases at J, with 11 bases between the two ends. Germline values: CDR1 LNHDA, CDR2 SQIVND (reference sequence). The CDR3 is 14 residues long. This receptor was taken from a female donor with multiple sclerosis, enrolled in a pregnancy study. The sample consisted of CD4+ T cells from peripheral blood mononuclear cells, taken before pregnancy. This chain links TRBV19 with TRBJ2-3; D gene unclear. This CDR3 is CASSLGLFTDTQYF. The CDR3 DNA reads TGTGCCAGTAGTCTAGGGCTTTTCACAGATACGCAGTATTTT.